A selection of T cell receptor beta chains follows, all from one sample in a study of cytomegalovirus exposure and HLA in healthy donors. Assay: immunoSEQ multiplex PCR; the TCRdb copy retains only in-frame clones and omits some. This table holds around 110,000 clones, over 60% found once. What was sequenced was PBMCs. These TCRs come from a woman between 18 and 30 years old in good health and CMV-seropositive. Both conserved end residues are trimmed from each CDR3. A clone size is listed for some rows: how often the clone was seen (once, few, many), or a class if it is expanded.

TRBJ2-7,-,TRBV11-3,ASSLPWTSYEQY
TRBJ2-4,-,TRBV11-2,ASSPFHRGPQDIQY
TRBJ2-2,-,TRBV19,ASTTSGRASGELF
TRBJ1-4,-,TRBV9,ASSAGQNEKLF
TRBJ2-2,few,TRBV6-1,ASTGTADTGELF
TRBJ2-1,-,TRBV20-1,SAKFTTEQF
TRBJ1-1,-,TRBV5-4,ASSQKGAGVNTEAF
TRBJ1-2,once,TRBV6-1,ASISTGVYGYT
TRBJ1-5,-,TRBV28,ASSQSGQGTYSNQPQH
TRBJ2-1,-,TRBV7-3,ASSLTSGGYTYEQF
TRBJ1-5,-,TRBV2,ASRGDREQPQH
TRBJ2-4,once,TRBV28,ATFGAGANIQY
TRBJ1-3,-,TRBV28,ASTLLVGNTIY
TRBJ2-7,few,TRBV19,ASSLTDRSFEQY
TRBJ2-2,-,TRBV28,ASVNRGSWELF
TRBJ2-3,-,TRBV9,ASSAAVHTDTQY
TRBJ2-3,few,TRBV4-1,ASSQAHLGQGNSDTQY
TRBJ1-6,-,TRBV30,AWSVREEGSPLH
TRBJ1-5,-,TRBV19,ASSPQWESNQPQH
TRBJ2-2,-,TRBV9,ASSDYSGELF
TRBJ2-7,-,TRBV6-5,ASSLATSYEQY
TRBJ2-3,-,TRBV10-3,AISGGHLEIYEDTQY
TRBJ2-5,once,TRBV6-1,ASDRDRGTETQY
TRBJ2-3,-,TRBV7-6,ASSSRRAGASTDTQY
TRBJ2-5,-,TRBV25-1,ASSKTGTAIETQY
TRBJ2-7,-,TRBV19,ASTSTGHSYEQY
TRBJ1-2,-,TRBV6-5,ASRPQQGARGYT
TRBJ1-1,once,TRBV9,ASSATPRPEAF
TRBJ2-7,-,TRBV6-1,ASIGQGQSEQY
TRBJ2-7,few,TRBV7-9,ASSSTTRLQAY
TRBJ2-1,-,TRBV11-1,ATGRGSNLPEQF
TRBJ1-5,-,TRBV28,ASSPGQAKITQH
TRBJ1-2,-,TRBV15,ATSGGGRFYGYT
TRBJ2-7,-,TRBV5-1,ASSFGGISYEQY
TRBJ1-2,-,TRBV28,ASSLTYGYT
TRBJ2-1,-,TRBV19,ASSILGGMVYNEQF
TRBJ1-1,once,TRBV2,ASSARRVDTEAF
TRBJ2-7,-,TRBV5-6,ASSLWPRLAGIRDYEQY
TRBJ2-1,-,TRBV21-1,AIIITGTSGRASNEQF
TRBJ1-2,few,TRBV6-1,ASSENLYGYT
TRBJ2-1,-,TRBV2,ASSIGSLSYNEQF
TRBJ1-1,-,TRBV10-2,ASTHGQGTTEAF
TRBJ2-7,-,TRBV27,ASSRHGTGNYEQY
TRBJ2-5,-,TRBV27,ASSGQARETQY
TRBJ2-7,-,TRBV10-3,AISVASGLYEQY
TRBJ2-4,-,TRBV30,AWTGGENIQY
TRBJ2-7,-,TRBV28,ASSPFALAGGPYEQY
TRBJ2-7,-,TRBV18,ASSPVVPYEQY
TRBJ1-4,-,TRBV15,ATSRDRGFKNEKLF
TRBJ2-2,-,TRBV27,ASSLYLRGTGELF
TRBJ2-7,-,TRBV7-2,ASSLQGYEQY
TRBJ2-1,-,TRBV7-2,ASSLRLAGSLSSYNEQF
TRBJ2-4,-,TRBV7-2,ASSLSGRQNIQY
TRBJ2-7,once,TRBV6-5,ASSGQGTYEQY
TRBJ1-1,-,TRBV28,ASSLRTGGLLNTEAF
TRBJ2-4,-,TRBV15,ATSRETGGGKNIQY
TRBJ2-7,-,TRBV6-5,ASGYSGGDEQY
TRBJ2-1,-,TRBV30,AWSGTSELNEQF
TRBJ2-7,-,TRBV7-6,ASSAHPGQQYYEQY
TRBJ2-2,medium-sized,TRBV27,ASSLNTGELF